The 28 T cell receptor beta chains below were found in one sample sequenced in a study of CD8+ T cells in alopecia areata. TCR sequencing used cDNA made by reverse transcription of extracted RNA. Profiled with immunoSEQ multiplex PCR; TCRdb holds only in-frame clones, not every one. The sample lists 160,000 or so clones; 45% to 55% were seen once. This specimen was CD8+ T cells sorted from blood, taken at week 0. Every receptor here comes from a human donor with alopecia areata.

The chain links TRBV7-6 to TRBJ2-1, with 10 bases that match TRBD1. The V segment lost 4 bases and the J segment 4 bases; nucleotides outside the gene matches: 13. The CDR3 runs to 18 residues. CDR1 SGHVS and CDR2 FNYEAQ come from the germline V gene. The CDR3 loop is CASSSTPRGTGEYNEQFF. The CDR3 bases are TGTGCCAGCAGCTCTACACCGAGAGGGACAGGGGAATACAATGAGCAGTTCTTC.

The V call is TRBV7-9, the J call TRBJ1-2; D remains unclear. This CDR3 is 15 amino acids long. Germline CDR1 is SEHNR and CDR2 is FQNEAQ (reference sequence). The germline V and J ends were trimmed by 5 bases and 3 bases, with 16 bases remaining between them. The CDR3 DNA sequence: TGTGCCAGCAGCCCCGGTGGGATTGAGCACTATGGCTACACCTTC. This gives the protein CASSPGGIEHYGYTF.

The V call is TRBV2, the J call TRBJ1-6; no clear D gene. Germline assignment: CDR1 SNHLY and CDR2 FYNNEI. Trimming left V 2 bases short and J 6 bases short, with 11 bases between. The CDR3 runs 15 residues. CDR3 protein: CASSEFGVLNSPLHF. The CDR3 nucleotides read TGTGCCAGCAGTGAATTCGGAGTTCTTAATTCACCCCTCCACTTT.

Points on this clone: Other nucleotide sequences from this sample produce the same CDR3. The rearrangement joins TRBV5-6 to TRBJ1-5; no clear D gene. The V end lost 0 bases, the J end lost 4 bases, and 2 bases lay between the germline ends. Germline-derived CDR1 and CDR2 are SGHDT and YYEEEE. The CDR3 has 12 residues. In DNA form, the CDR3 reads TGTGCCAGCAGCTTGGGAAATCAGCCCCAGCATTTT. Translating it yields CASSLGNQPQHF.

This clone has more than one count but fewer than ten. V usage is TRBV5-6 and J usage is TRBJ2-7; 7 bases align to TRBD1. This CDR3 contains 14 residues. The germline V gene encodes CDR1 SGHDT and CDR2 YYEEEE. The junction had 4 bases not matched to a gene; V was cut back by 4 bases and J by 0 bases. The CDR3 spells CASSLGTASYEQYF. In nucleotides, the CDR3 is TGTGCCAGCAGCCTCGGGACAGCCTCCTACGAGCAGTACTTC.

CDR3 in amino acids: CASSIGHHISYEQYF. CDR3 nucleotides: TGTGCCAGCAGTATAGGACACCACATCTCCTACGAGCAGTACTTC. This chain joins TRBV6-1 and TRBJ2-7; maybe TRBD1 (5 bases). This CDR3 region has 15 residues. V was shortened by 5 bases and J by 0 bases, with 14 bases between the two germline ends. Per germline, CDR1 MNHNS and CDR2 SASEGT.

The chain couples TRBV6-5 to TRBJ1-2; TRBD1 matches 7 bases. Germline V gene lookup returns CDR1 MNHEY and CDR2 SVGAGI. The CDR3 spans 13 residues. V lost 0 bases, J lost 8 bases, and 3 bases stayed unmatched. The CDR3 DNA reads as TGTGCCAGCAGTTACTCAGGGGGCGGCGGCTACACCTTC. It yields the protein CASSYSGGGGYTF.

This clone was observed a few times. The chain carries TRBV11-3 and TRBJ2-1, with D perhaps TRBD1 (5 bases). The CDR3 consists of 16 residues. Looked up from germline, CDR1 is SGHNT and CDR2 is YENEEA. Trimming pared 1 base from V and 0 bases from J, leaving 10 bases between. The CDR3 sequence is CASSLVGASSYNEQFF. Written as DNA, the CDR3 is TGTGCCAGCAGCTTAGTTGGGGCGAGCTCCTACAATGAGCAGTTCTTC.

The rearrangement links TRBV13 to TRBJ2-1, with 8 bases identical to TRBD1. J lost 0 bases, V lost 5 bases, and 9 bases had no gene match. The germline CDR1 and CDR2 sequences are PRHDT and FYEKMQ (reference sequence). The CDR3 runs 17 residues. The CDR3 reads CASSARTGLSSYNEQFF. The CDR3 nucleotides are TGTGCCAGCAGCGCGCGGACAGGGCTGAGCTCCTACAATGAGCAGTTCTTC.

This clone was observed a few times. The V and J genes are TRBV11-2 and TRBJ2-7; possibly TRBD2 for D (6 bases). Trimming removed 4 bases at V and 4 bases at J, with 11 bases between. The length of the CDR3 is 13 residues. Germline V gene lookup returns CDR1 SGHAT and CDR2 FQNNGV. In nucleotides, the CDR3 is TGTGCCAGCAGCTGGGACGGAGGGTACGAGCAGTACTTC. Its protein product is CASSWDGGYEQYF.

This rearrangement joins TRBV5-1 to TRBJ2-2; 7 bases align to TRBD1. The J segment lost 4 bases and the V segment lost 0 bases, leaving 3 bases of the junction unmatched. The CDR3 is made up of 15 amino acids. The V gene's germline CDR1 is SGHRS and CDR2 YFSETQ. The DNA for the CDR3 is TGCGCCAGCAGCTTGGGGACAGGATCCACCGGGGAGCTGTTTTTT. Translating gives CASSLGTGSTGELFF.

The sample holds a few counts of this clone. This chain uses TRBV30 with TRBJ1-1; D is undetermined. This CDR3 comprises 11 residues. Germline V gene sequence: CDR1 GTSNPN, CDR2 SVGIG (reference sequence). Between the trimmed V and J ends, which lost 3 bases and 1 base, there was a span of 3 bases. The CDR3 DNA follows: TGTGCCTGGAGCTGGAACACTGAAGCTTTCTTT. Residues: CAWSWNTEAFF.

Turning to this clone: It differs at one base from a far larger clone, so likely a read error. Other DNA variants within this sample encode the same CDR3. The rearrangement uses TRBV19 and TRBJ2-7; D remains unclear. There are 14 residues in the CDR3. Germline values: CDR1 LNHDA, CDR2 SQIVND (reference sequence). Trimming took 3 bases from V and 4 from J, leaving 13 bases between them. The CDR3 protein is CASSIKGGRYEQYF. The CDR3 DNA follows: TGTGCCAGTAGTATCAAGGGTGGCAGGTACGAGCAGTACTTC.

Only a few counts were recorded for this clone. J is TRBJ2-1 and V is TRBV5-6; D unresolved. The germline V gene encodes CDR1 SGHDT and CDR2 YYEEEE. V lost 1 base and J 6 bases, leaving 5 bases between the germline ends. This CDR3 region has 12 residues. The CDR3 spells CASSLRANEQFF. CDR3 DNA: TGTGCCAGCAGCTTGAGAGCCAATGAGCAGTTCTTC.

The chain carries TRBV6-5 and TRBJ1-4, with a weak D call TRBD1 (5 bases). CDR1 is MNHEY, CDR2 SVGAGI, per germline. V gave up 0 bases and J gave up 12 bases, with 11 bases separating them. This CDR3 has 13 residues. CDR3 sequence: CASSYSGGKELFF. CDR3 coding DNA: TGTGCCAGCAGTTACTCGGGGGGGAAGGAACTGTTTTTT.

V usage is TRBV13 and J usage is TRBJ2-7; D is unclear. Trimming left V 11 bases short and J 0 bases short, with 14 bases between. Germline CDR1 PRHDT, CDR2 FYEKMQ (reference sequence). CDR3 length: 13 amino acids. CDR3 residues: CAGGSRGSYEQYF. Here the CDR3 DNA reads TGTGCCGGTGGGTCAAGAGGCTCCTACGAGCAGTACTTC.

The chain carries TRBV4-3 and TRBJ2-2, with 13 positions matching TRBD2. There are 17 residues in the CDR3. V lost 0 bases to trimming and J lost 7 bases; unmatched junction nucleotides: 5. Germline lookup yields CDR1 LGHNA and CDR2 YSLEER. In nucleotides, the CDR3 is TGCGCCAGCAGCCAAGATTCCGGGACTAGCGGGAACGGGGAGCTGTTTTTT. Translation gives CASSQDSGTSGNGELFF.

The rearrangement uses TRBV9 and TRBJ2-7; D may be TRBD1 or TRBD2 (5 bases each). Trimming took off 4 bases at V and 3 bases at J, with 17 bases between the two ends. CDR1 and CDR2 (germline): SGDLS, YYNGEE. There are 15 residues in the CDR3. Written as DNA, the CDR3 is TGTGCCAGCAGCCCCCGGGACGGCGGAAACTACGAGCAGTACTTC. Translated: CASSPRDGGNYEQYF. Complete variable domain (other parts from reference TRBV9 and TRBJ2-7): DSGVTQTPKHLITATGQRVTLRCSPRSGDLSVYWYQQSLDQGLQFLIQYYNGEERAKGNILERFSAQQFPDLHSELNLSSLELGDSALYFCASSPRDGGNYEQYFGPGTRLTVT.

This chain uses TRBV6-5 with TRBJ1-1, with D maybe TRBD1 (6 bases). Germline CDR1 reads MNHEY; CDR2 reads SVGAGI. The CDR3 totals 13 residues. With 2 bases removed from V and 6 bases from J, the gap between germline ends came to 10 bases. The CDR3 DNA follows: TGTGCCAGCAGTTACCCAGGGGAACCTGAAGCTTTCTTT. It specifies CASSYPGEPEAFF.

This clone has only a few counts. The chain uses TRBV4-3 and TRBJ2-3; the D gene is possibly TRBD2 (5 bases). Germline V gene lookup returns CDR1 LGHNA and CDR2 YSLEER. The CDR3 consists of 13 residues. With 4 bases removed from V and 4 bases from J, the gap between germline ends came to 9 bases. The CDR3 DNA reads TGCGCCAGCAGCCCCGGGATCGCAGATACGCAGTATTTT. It translates to CASSPGIADTQYF.

The table lists this clone with a few counts. The chain carries TRBV29-1 and TRBJ1-5; TRBD1 matches at 9 bases. The ends lost 7 bases at V and 7 bases at J; junction bases unmatched: 5. The CDR3 consists of 12 residues. Germline CDR1 reads SQVTM; CDR2 reads ANQGSEA. CDR3 sequence reads: CSARTGDQPQHF. The DNA for the CDR3 is TGCAGCGCTCGGACAGGGGACCAGCCCCAGCATTTT.

This clone was seen a few times. A far larger clone is just one base off, so this is likely a read error. This chain links TRBV5-4 with TRBJ2-7; D may be TRBD2 (5 bases). CDR1 and CDR2 (germline): SGHNT, YYREEE (reference sequence). The V end was cut by 2 bases, the J end by 5 bases, with 11 bases between. The CDR3 extends over 13 amino acids. In nucleotides, the CDR3 is TGTGCCAGCAGCTTTGTCCCGAGGGACGAGCAGTACTTC. It translates to CASSFVPRDEQYF.

J is TRBJ2-1 and V is TRBV13; D not certain. Germline CDR1 is PRHDT and CDR2 is FYEKMQ (reference sequence). The V end lost 0 bases, the J end lost 8 bases, and 5 bases lay between the germline ends. The CDR3 has 12 residues. The CDR3 spells CASSLGLDEQFF. The CDR3 DNA reads TGTGCCAGCAGCTTAGGCCTCGATGAGCAGTTCTTC.

The chain employs TRBV5-6 and TRBJ2-3; D not certain. This CDR3 comprises 13 residues. Germline CDR1 reads SGHDT; CDR2 reads YYEEEE. Trimming took off 4 bases at V and 2 bases at J, with 8 bases between the two ends. CDR3 protein: CASSTALTDTQYF. CDR3 in DNA: TGTGCCAGCAGCACCGCCCTCACAGATACGCAGTATTTT.

This clone has only a few counts. V usage is TRBV10-3 and J usage is TRBJ2-2; perhaps TRBD1 as D (7 bases). CDR1 is ENHRY, CDR2 SYGVKD, per germline. V lost 0 bases to trimming and J lost 4 bases, with 12 bases between them. This CDR3 comprises 16 residues. CDR3 DNA: TGTGCCATCAGTGAGTCTCGGCAGGGGGGCACCGGGGAGCTGTTTTTT. Translated, it gives CAISESRQGGTGELFF.

The chain has TRBV5-4 and TRBJ2-3, with 11 bases lining up with TRBD2. The ends lost 0 bases at V and 1 base at J; junction bases unmatched: 1. Germline-derived CDR1 and CDR2 are SGHNT and YYREEE (reference sequence). CDR3 length: 16 amino acids. The CDR3 sequence: CASSLELAGGTDTQYF. CDR3 DNA sequence: TGTGCCAGCAGCTTGGAACTAGCGGGGGGCACAGATACGCAGTATTTT. Drawing the rest from reference TRBV5-4 and TRBJ2-3, the complete variable domain is ETGVTQSPTHLIKTRGQQVTLRCSSQSGHNTVSWYQQALGQGPQFIFQYYREEENGRGNFPPRFSGLQFPNYSSELNVNALELDDSALYLCASSLELAGGTDTQYFGPGTRLTVL.

V and J are TRBV4-3 and TRBJ2-2, with D unclear. The V and J ends lost 1 base and 7 bases respectively, with 10 bases between them. The CDR3 extends over 14 amino acids. Germline CDR1 is LGHNA and CDR2 is YSLEER. The CDR3 DNA reads TGCGCCAGCAGCCAAGTGGTGGGGAACGGGGAGCTGTTTTTT. Amino acids: CASSQVVGNGELFF.

The chain has TRBV5-1 and TRBJ1-1; D not resolved. Germline V CDR1 and CDR2: SGHRS, YFSETQ. The CDR3 sequence is 13 residues long. Trimming left V 2 bases short and J 6 bases short, with 11 bases between. In nucleotides, the CDR3 is TGCGCCAGCAGCTTAGAGGGTCATCCTGAAGCTTTCTTT. Amino acids: CASSLEGHPEAFF.